This entry lists 18 T cell receptor beta chains sequenced from one sample in a study of T-cell reconstitution after alpha-beta-depleted transplantation in children. Researchers prepared the TCRbeta library using unique molecular identifiers, the study reports. MiXCR was run by TCRdb on the PCR reads, yielding one entry per CDR3 protein. Here the sample spans about 460,000 distinct CDR3 sequences, about 10% being singletons. The source material was PBMCs, mostly from graft donor cells, sampled 180 days after TCRalphabeta/CD19-depleted stem cell transplant. The receptors stem from a female patient under 10 years old who had a stem cell transplant for aplastic anemia, so the T cells may come from the graft donor.

This clonotype was picked up a small number of times. This rearrangement joins TRBV12-3 or TRBV12-4 to TRBJ2-1, with TRBD2 identical over 8 bases. Trimming took 6 bases from V and 12 from J; bases not matched to a gene: 19. The CDR3 sequence is 16 residues long. The CDR3 sequence: CASSPPSGSLIRAQFF. CDR3 coding DNA: TGTGCCAGCAGCCCTCCAAGCGGGAGTCTGATCCGTGCGCAGTTCTTC.

In this sample, this clonotype turned up a few times. The chain uses TRBV29-1 and TRBJ2-6; TRBD1 might be the D (6 bases). The CDR3 loop spans 15 amino acids. The germline gives CDR1 SQVTM, CDR2 ANQGSEA. The V gene lost 3 bases and the J gene lost 0 bases, with 9 bases spanning the gap. The CDR3 nucleotides read TGCAGCGTTGAGGACAGAACCTCTGGGGCCAACGTCCTGACTTTC. Translation: CSVEDRTSGANVLTF.

This chain joins TRBV10-3 and TRBJ2-3; the match to TRBD1 covers 8 bases. This CDR3 contains 14 residues. Per the germline V gene, CDR1 is ENHRY and CDR2 is SYGVKD. After removal of 10 bases from V and 5 bases from J, the junction contained 11 bases not matched to a gene. The chain's CDR3 is CATLGQAGGDTQYF. The CDR3 DNA is TGTGCCACCTTGGGACAGGCTGGGGGAGATACGCAGTATTTT.

This clonotype was seen a handful of times. The CDR3 loop is CSARADGDSPQYF. CDR3 nucleotides: TGCAGTGCTAGAGCCGATGGGGACTCCCCGCAGTATTTT. The gene calls are TRBV20-1 and TRBJ2-3; tentatively, D is TRBD2 (6 bases). Germline CDR1 and CDR2: DFQATT and SNEGSKA (reference sequence). The CDR3 is 13 residues long. Trimming cost V 1 base and J 10 bases, with 15 bases left between them.

This clonotype was found a few times. The V gene is TRBV29-1, the J gene TRBJ2-7; 7 bases map to TRBD1. V shed 2 bases and J 6 bases; nucleotides not matched to a gene: 7. CDR1 and CDR2 from the germline V gene are SQVTM and ANQGSEA. The CDR3 loop spans 13 amino acids. CDR3 coding DNA: TGCAGCGTTGAATGGAGACAGGGCATCGAGCAGTACTTC. It codes for CSVEWRQGIEQYF.

The rearrangement joins TRBV19 to TRBJ2-5, with D possibly being TRBD2 (6 bases). The V and J ends lost 3 bases and 0 bases respectively, with 8 bases between them. There are 14 residues in the CDR3. Germline V lookup: CDR1 LNHDA, CDR2 SQIVND (reference sequence). The CDR3 DNA follows: TGTGCCAGTAGTATGGCGGGAAACCAAGAGACCCAGTACTTC. This codes for CASSMAGNQETQYF.

V is TRBV12-3 or TRBV12-4 and J is TRBJ2-1; 7 nucleotides align to TRBD2. The junction had 12 bases not matched to a gene; V was cut back by 5 bases and J by 5 bases. The CDR3 is 16 residues long. CDR3 sequence (DNA): TGTGCCAGCAGTCCTCATGGACTAGGGAGAAACAATGAGCAGTTCTTC. Its translation: CASSPHGLGRNNEQFF.

The chain carries TRBV9 and TRBJ2-1, with D unclear. The V and J ends lost 5 bases and 6 bases respectively, with 12 bases between them. This CDR3 is built from 13 residues. CDR1 is SGDLS and CDR2 is YYNGEE in the germline V gene. CDR3 bases: TGTGCCAGCAGGAACCCCGTTCGCAATGAGCAGTTCTTC. It encodes CASRNPVRNEQFF. The full variable domain, in which reference TRBV9 and TRBJ2-1 provide the parts outside the CDR3, is DSGVTQTPKHLITATGQRVTLRCSPRSGDLSVYWYQQSLDQGLQFLIQYYNGEERAKGNILERFSAQQFPDLHSELNLSSLELGDSALYFCASRNPVRNEQFFGPGTRLTVL.

This clonotype has more than one count but fewer than ten. The gene calls are TRBV29-1 and TRBJ1-3; no clear D gene. The V and J ends lost 4 bases and 1 base respectively, with 11 bases between them. This CDR3 spans 14 amino acids. CDR1 SQVTM and CDR2 ANQGSEA come from the germline V gene. Here the CDR3 reads CSVVVWESGNTIYF. The CDR3 DNA sequence: TGCAGCGTTGTGGTCTGGGAGTCTGGAAACACCATATATTTT.

The rearrangement links TRBV7-8 to TRBJ2-5, with 9 bases matching TRBD1. Trimming removed 4 bases from V and 4 bases from J; junction bases left unmatched: 7. This CDR3 region has 15 residues. CDR1 is SGHVS and CDR2 is FQNEAQ in the germline V gene. The CDR3 sequence is CASSYRTGVGETQYF. CDR3 sequence (DNA): TGTGCCAGCAGCTACCGGACAGGGGTCGGAGAGACCCAGTACTTC. Full variable domain (missing parts from reference TRBV7-8 and TRBJ2-5): GAGVSQSPRYKVAKRGQDVALRCDPISGHVSLFWYQQALGQGPEFLTYFQNEAQLDKSGLPSDRFFAERPEGSVSTLKIQRTQQEDSAVYLCASSYRTGVGETQYFGPGTRLLVL.

In this sample, this clonotype turned up many times. The V gene is TRBV20-1, the J gene TRBJ2-3, with D maybe TRBD2 (6 bases). The V gene's germline CDR1 is DFQATT and CDR2 SNEGSKA (reference sequence). V shed 7 bases and J shed 5 bases, with 10 bases lying between them. The CDR3 length is 11 residues. The CDR3 loop is CSGQGGDTQYF. The CDR3 DNA is TGCAGTGGGCAGGGAGGAGATACGCAGTATTTT.

This chain uses TRBV27 with TRBJ2-1, with a weak D call TRBD2 (6 bases). Germline V gene lookup returns CDR1 MNHEY and CDR2 SMNVEV (reference sequence). This CDR3 spans 15 amino acids. V shed 6 bases and J shed 2 bases, with 14 bases lying between them. CDR3 sequence: CASSYFGGPYNEQFF. The CDR3 DNA reads as TGTGCCAGCAGCTACTTCGGGGGTCCCTACAATGAGCAGTTCTTC.

This clonotype has only a few counts. This chain connects TRBV9 to TRBJ1-2, with TRBD1 identical over 7 bases. Trimming took 4 bases from V and 4 from J; bases not matched to a gene: 4. The CDR3 extends over 13 amino acids. The V gene's germline CDR1 is SGDLS and CDR2 YYNGEE. CDR3 residues: CASSFGTAYGYTF. Written as DNA, the CDR3 is TGTGCCAGCAGCTTTGGGACAGCCTATGGCTACACCTTC.

This clonotype was observed many times. The chain carries TRBV10-3 and TRBJ2-7, with a possible D match to TRBD2 (5 bases). V was shortened by 6 bases and J by 0 bases, with 6 bases between the two germline ends. Germline V lookup: CDR1 ENHRY, CDR2 SYGVKD. This CDR3 region has 12 residues. The CDR3 loop is CAISRDSYEQYV. The DNA of the CDR3 is TGTGCCATCAGCCGGGACTCCTACGAGCAGTACGTC.

This clonotype was counted between two and nine times. The chain employs TRBV5-1 and TRBJ2-7; D perhaps matches TRBD2 (5 bases). From germline, CDR1 is SGHRS and CDR2 YFSETQ. The CDR3 has 17 amino acids. Trimming pared 0 bases from V and 3 bases from J, leaving 19 bases between. CDR3 nucleotides: TGCGCCAGCAGCTTGGTGGAGGAGGCCCCCGTTCGCTACGAGCAGTACTTC. It specifies CASSLVEEAPVRYEQYF.

This clonotype was recorded many times. The chain uses TRBV7-9 and TRBJ2-1, with 13 bases fitting TRBD2. After removal of 8 bases from V and 5 bases from J, the junction contained 0 bases not matched to a gene. CDR1 SEHNR and CDR2 FQNEAQ come from the germline V gene (reference sequence). The CDR3 is 13 amino acids. The CDR3 bases are TGTGCCAGCGGACTAGCGGGAGACAATGAGCAGTTCTTC. Its translation is CASGLAGDNEQFF.

This clonotype has just a few counts. The gene calls are TRBV27 and TRBJ2-2; 9 bases align to TRBD2. Germline-derived CDR1 and CDR2 are MNHEY and SMNVEV (reference sequence). The CDR3 totals 14 residues. V was pared by 7 bases and J by 5 bases, with 5 bases of the junction left unmatched. CDR3 nucleotides: TGTGCCAGCACGGGACTAGCTGGTACCGGGGAGCTGTTTTTT. Translating it yields CASTGLAGTGELFF.

This clonotype has ten or more counts. The V gene is TRBV6-1, the J gene TRBJ1-4; D is undetermined. This CDR3 contains 14 residues. Germline CDR1 reads MNHNS; CDR2 reads SASEGT. The germline V and J ends were trimmed by 6 bases and 0 bases, with 8 bases remaining between them. In nucleotides, the CDR3 is TGTGCCAGCAGACACTTTGCAACTAATGAAAAACTGTTTTTT. This encodes CASRHFATNEKLFF.